The T cell receptor beta chain under discussion was sequenced for a study of identical twins. Study-wide results and caveats: Conclusions relied on cross-sectional statistical analysis, not following the same donors.

This CDR3 has 13 residues. The germline V and J ends were trimmed by 1 base and 6 bases, with 7 bases remaining between them. The germline V gene encodes CDR1 MGHRA and CDR2 YSYEKL. In this sample, this clonotype turned up many times. Antigen unknown. From the 5' RACE reads, TCRdb called clonotypes with MiXCR, one entry per CDR3 protein. The table records 300,000 to 400,000 distinct CDR3 sequences, 12% of them present only once. These same records also appear under a second study, on yellow fever vaccine responses in identical twins.

The V call is TRBV4-1, the J call TRBJ2-1; D remains ambiguous. The sequencing input was CD8+ T cells sorted from blood. This TCR came from a woman under 30 in good health. The CDR3 region is CASSQGVSNEQFF. CDR3 bases: TGCGCCAGCAGCCAAGGTGTCTCCAATGAGCAGTTCTTC.